A single sample is the source of the 32 T cell receptor beta chains below, sequenced in a study of radiation and T cells in renal cell carcinoma. The time point is: blood 4 weeks post-SBRT, at nephrectomy. Documented treatment: 15 Gy SBRT to primary tumor, nephrectomy 4 weeks later. Clones were sequenced by immunoSEQ multiplex PCR, and TCRdb holds only the in-frame ones, with some missing. The sample lists about 170,000 clones, roughly 90% occurring once. The specimen comprised blood, sampled from a patient whose treatment included radiotherapy and nephrectomy. Receptors were obtained from a woman aged 50 to 60 with renal cell carcinoma.

This sequence joins TRBV2 and TRBJ2-1; D is undetermined. The CDR3 sequence is 14 residues long. Germline V lookup: CDR1 SNHLY, CDR2 FYNNEI. V lost 1 base and J lost 3, with 7 bases in between. The CDR3 DNA sequence: TGTGCCAGCAGTGAAGGTCTTGGCTACAATGAGCAGTTCTTC. Amino acid sequence: CASSEGLGYNEQFF.

This clone was seen more than once but under ten times. CDR3 sequence reads: CASSGVIASKVGGYTF. DNA of the CDR3: TGTGCCAGCAGTGGGGTCATCGCGTCCAAGGTCGGCGGCTACACCTTC. The chain is built from TRBV6-1 and TRBJ1-2; no reliable D call. The V end lost 4 bases, the J end lost 8 bases, and 23 bases lay between the germline ends. CDR1 and CDR2 (germline): MNHNS, SASEGT. The CDR3 sequence is 16 residues long.

V gene TRBV6-5 combines with J gene TRBJ1-2; perhaps TRBD1 as D (5 bases). This CDR3 has 13 residues. Germline V gene sequence: CDR1 MNHEY, CDR2 SVGAGI. Trimming cost V 0 bases and J 3 bases, with 5 bases left between them. This chain's CDR3 is CASSYSTDYGYTF. CDR3 coding DNA: TGTGCCAGCAGTTACTCGACAGACTATGGCTACACCTTC.

The V call is TRBV11-2, the J call TRBJ1-2; D gene ambiguous. V was trimmed by 5 bases and J by 4 bases, leaving 14 bases between them. This CDR3 is built from 14 residues. CDR1 is SGHAT, CDR2 FQNNGV, per germline. Written as DNA, the CDR3 is TGTGCCAGCAGCCTAACGGGCCCGACCTATGGCTACACCTTC. Protein: CASSLTGPTYGYTF.

The chain is built from TRBV6-1 and TRBJ1-1; D not certain. Trimming took 6 bases from V and 5 from J, leaving 16 bases between them. The germline CDR1 and CDR2 sequences are MNHNS and SASEGT. This CDR3 is 14 amino acids long. Here the CDR3 DNA reads TGTGCCAGCAGCATATTCGACGCGGAAACTGAAGCTTTCTTT. Encoded protein: CASSIFDAETEAFF.

The chain recombines TRBV19 with TRBJ2-7, with 9 bases matching TRBD1. This CDR3 region has 13 residues. V trimming: 7 bases; J trimming: 2 bases; junction bases outside the gene matches: 3. From germline, CDR1 is LNHDA and CDR2 SQIVND (reference sequence). The CDR3 loop is CASKDRGPYEQYF. CDR3 nucleotides: TGTGCCAGTAAGGACAGGGGCCCCTACGAGCAGTACTTC.

The CDR3 region is CASSLDPGGTEAFF. Here the CDR3 DNA reads TGCGCCAGCAGCTTGGACCCGGGAGGCACTGAAGCTTTCTTT. The V gene is TRBV5-1, the J gene TRBJ1-1; D gene uncertain. The CDR3 extends over 14 amino acids. V was clipped by 0 bases and J by 4 bases, with 10 bases between them. CDR1 and CDR2 (germline): SGHRS, YFSETQ. The entire variable domain, with the rest obtained from reference TRBV5-1 and TRBJ1-1, is as follows: KAGVTQTPRYLIKTRGQQVTLSCSPISGHRSVSWYQQTPGQGLQFLFEYFSETQRNKGNFPGRFSGRQFSNSRSEMNVSTLELGDSALYLCASSLDPGGTEAFFGQGTRLTVV.

J is TRBJ2-5 and V is TRBV4-2, with D possibly being TRBD1 or TRBD2 (7 bases each). Germline loops: CDR1 LGHNA, CDR2 YNFKEQ. V was clipped by 0 bases and J by 5 bases, with 19 bases between them. This CDR3 comprises 17 residues. CDR3 sequence reads: CASSQDPQGGWTETQYF. For the CDR3, the DNA is TGTGCCAGCAGCCAAGATCCTCAGGGGGGGTGGACGGAGACCCAGTACTTC.

This clone was counted a single time. V and J are TRBV7-2 and TRBJ2-1; D gene ambiguous. CDR3 length: 15 amino acids. Germline V gene lookup returns CDR1 SGHTA and CDR2 FQGNSA. V lost 0 bases and J 0 bases, leaving 6 bases between the germline ends. The CDR3 coding sequence is TGTGCCAGCAGCTTAGCTGTGAGCTCCTACAATGAGCAGTTCTTC. As protein: CASSLAVSSYNEQFF.

The sample holds a few counts of this clone. The chain links TRBV5-4 to TRBJ1-1, with no clear D. Trimming stripped 6 bases from V and 1 base from J, with 13 bases between. The CDR3 has 14 residues. Germline CDR1 and CDR2: SGHNT and YYREEE (reference sequence). The CDR3 nucleotides are TGTGCCAGCACCTTAGGCCAGGAGAACACTGAAGCTTTCTTT. Amino acids: CASTLGQENTEAFF.

The genes are TRBV19 and TRBJ1-5, with 9 nucleotides matching TRBD1. Trimming at V came to 5 bases and at J to 2 bases, leaving 7 bases not matched to a gene. Per the germline V gene, CDR1 is LNHDA and CDR2 is SQIVND (reference sequence). The CDR3 is made up of 16 amino acids. CDR3 loop: CASSDDRGEGNQPQHF. The CDR3 nucleotides are TGTGCCAGTAGTGATGACAGGGGGGAGGGCAATCAGCCCCAGCATTTT.

The V and J genes are TRBV19 and TRBJ2-1; unclear D gene. The CDR3 contains 13 residues. CDR1 is LNHDA and CDR2 is SQIVND in the germline V gene (reference sequence). Trimming cost V 2 bases and J 5 bases, with 7 bases left between them. For the CDR3, the DNA is TGTGCCAGTAGTATAAGAAGAGACAATGAGCAGTTCTTC. Protein: CASSIRRDNEQFF.

The chain employs TRBV27 and TRBJ1-4, with D hard to call. This CDR3 has 14 amino acids. Germline V gene data show CDR1 as MNHEY and CDR2 as SMNVEV (reference sequence). The V end lost 8 bases, the J end lost 7 bases, and 17 bases lay between the germline ends. The DNA for the CDR3 is TGTGCCAGCTCTCCTTTCAGTTGGGGTGAAAAACTGTTTTTT. Amino acid sequence: CASSPFSWGEKLFF.

CDR3 coding DNA: TGTGCCAGCAGCTACCCGGGACAGGGGGATGAAAAACTGTTTTTT. This encodes CASSYPGQGDEKLFF. V and J are TRBV7-9 and TRBJ1-4; 11 bases line up with TRBD1. Trimming at V came to 4 bases and at J to 6 bases, leaving 4 bases not matched to a gene. This CDR3 comprises 15 residues. CDR1 and CDR2 (germline): SEHNR, FQNEAQ (reference sequence).

This chain links TRBV6-5 with TRBJ2-7; D possibly matches TRBD1 or TRBD2 (5 bases each). Trimming took off 2 bases at V and 5 bases at J, with 16 bases between the two ends. The CDR3 has 15 residues. The germline CDR1 and CDR2 sequences are MNHEY and SVGAGI. The CDR3 DNA sequence: TGTGCCAGCAGTTACGGGGTGGGGGTCGGGAACGAGCAGTACTTC. It specifies CASSYGVGVGNEQYF.

The chain uses TRBV4-3 and TRBJ1-2, with D possibly matching TRBD1 (5 bases). The germline V gene encodes CDR1 LGHNA and CDR2 YSLEER. This CDR3 has 14 residues. Trimming shortened V by 1 base and J by 6 bases, and 12 bases separated the two germline ends. The CDR3 coding sequence is TGCGCCAGCAGCCAAGCCCCAGGGTTGGATGGCTACACCTTC. Amino acid sequence: CASSQAPGLDGYTF.

The rearrangement uses TRBV19 and TRBJ1-4; weak D call: TRBD1 (5 bases). V shed 10 bases and J shed 6 bases, with 21 bases lying between them. The CDR3 length is 15 residues. In germline, CDR1 is LNHDA, CDR2 SQIVND (reference sequence). The CDR3 sequence is CATHSLGGEDEKLFF. In DNA, the CDR3 is TGTGCCACCCACTCGTTGGGGGGAGAGGATGAAAAACTGTTTTTT.

The genes are TRBV5-1 and TRBJ2-1, with 10 bases matching TRBD1. Per the germline V gene, CDR1 is SGHRS and CDR2 is YFSETQ. Losses at the gene ends were 4 bases for V and 9 bases for J; bases not matched to a gene: 10. The CDR3 loop spans 15 amino acids. CDR3 nucleotide sequence: TGCGCCAGCAGCCCGGAGGGACAGGGGTTCTCTGAGCAGTTCTTC. This codes for CASSPEGQGFSEQFF.

Here the CDR3 reads CASSSRQGKDGYTF. CDR3 bases: TGTGCCAGCAGCTCTAGACAGGGGAAGGATGGCTACACCTTC. The chain recombines TRBV11-2 with TRBJ1-2; 8 bases agree with TRBD1. The CDR3 has 14 residues. Trimming cost V 4 bases and J 6 bases; bases outside gene matches: 7. Per the germline V gene, CDR1 is SGHAT and CDR2 is FQNNGV.

The chain uses TRBV19 and TRBJ1-6; no clear D. CDR3 length: 13 residues. V gave up 2 bases and J gave up 7 bases, with 6 bases separating them. From germline, CDR1 is LNHDA and CDR2 SQIVND (reference sequence). The CDR3: CASSIRKNSPLHF. CDR3 nucleotides: TGTGCCAGTAGTATAAGGAAGAATTCACCCCTCCACTTT. Full variable domain (missing parts from reference TRBV19 and TRBJ1-6): DGGITQSPKYLFRKEGQNVTLSCEQNLNHDAMYWYRQDPGQGLRLIYYSQIVNDFQKGDIAEGYSVSREKKESFPLTVTSAQKNPTAFYLCASSIRKNSPLHFGNGTRLTVT.

The chain links TRBV19 to TRBJ2-7, with 8 bases identical to TRBD2. This CDR3 comprises 16 residues. CDR1 and CDR2 from the germline V gene are LNHDA and SQIVND (reference sequence). The ends lost 2 bases at V and 1 base at J; junction bases unmatched: 7. The CDR3 sequence is CASSISGTRPSYEQYF. CDR3 DNA sequence: TGTGCCAGTAGTATAAGTGGGACTAGGCCGTCCTACGAGCAGTACTTC.

V gene TRBV7-9 combines with J gene TRBJ1-2, with 7 bases matching TRBD1. Germline V gene data show CDR1 as SEHNR and CDR2 as FQNEAQ (reference sequence). There are 13 residues in the CDR3. V shed 5 bases, J shed 7 bases, and the junction held 7 bases outside the gene matches. The CDR3 DNA sequence: TGTGCCAGCAGCATCGACAGGGCCGGTGGCTACACCTTC. Amino acids: CASSIDRAGGYTF.

The CDR3 is CASSAFSGFSNQPQHF. The CDR3 DNA reads TGTGCCAGCAGTGCCTTCTCGGGGTTTAGCAATCAGCCCCAGCATTTT. The V gene is TRBV6-1, the J gene TRBJ1-5; D not resolved. Per the germline V gene, CDR1 is MNHNS and CDR2 is SASEGT. The CDR3 has 16 residues. With 4 bases removed from V and 0 bases from J, the gap between germline ends came to 13 bases.

V gene TRBV7-3 combines with J gene TRBJ2-3, with a weak D call TRBD2 (6 bases). CDR3 length equals 14 residues. Trimming took 5 bases from V and 5 from J, leaving 14 bases between them. Germline lookup yields CDR1 SGHTA and CDR2 FQGTGA. The CDR3 coding sequence is TGTGCCAGCAGCCTCATCGTCGGGGGAGATACGCAGTATTTT. Its protein product is CASSLIVGGDTQYF.

The V and J genes are TRBV11-1 and TRBJ2-1, with 7 nucleotides matching TRBD1. The germline V gene encodes CDR1 SGHAT and CDR2 FQDESV (reference sequence). Trimming removed 4 bases from V and 4 bases from J; junction bases left unmatched: 4. There are 14 residues in the CDR3. The CDR3 loop is CASSSGTDYNEQFF. For the CDR3, the DNA is TGTGCCAGCAGCTCCGGGACAGATTACAATGAGCAGTTCTTC.

The chain is built from TRBV2 and TRBJ2-5; 8 nucleotides match TRBD2. The CDR3 runs to 15 residues. J gave up 4 bases and V 3 bases, and 7 bases lay outside the gene matches. CDR1 is SNHLY, CDR2 FYNNEI, per germline. Here the CDR3 reads CASSDGAGGGETQYF. The CDR3 bases are TGTGCCAGCAGTGATGGGGCGGGGGGCGGAGAGACCCAGTACTTC.

This chain links TRBV4-1 with TRBJ2-7; D might be TRBD2 (7 bases). V was clipped by 2 bases and J by 6 bases, with 26 bases between them. CDR1 and CDR2 from the germline V gene are MGHRA and YSYEKL. CDR3 size: 18 residues. The CDR3 is CASSQRSFRGGLLPEQYF. Here the CDR3 DNA reads TGCGCCAGCAGCCAAAGGAGCTTTCGCGGGGGCCTCCTGCCCGAGCAGTACTTC.

The chain couples TRBV4-3 to TRBJ2-2; 7 bases are shared with TRBD1. The CDR3 length is 16 residues. Germline-derived CDR1 and CDR2 are LGHNA and YSLEER. V was pared by 2 bases and J by 6 bases, with 9 bases of the junction left unmatched. The CDR3 spells CASSQSNRGLAGELFF. The CDR3 DNA sequence: TGCGCCAGCAGCCAATCAAACAGGGGTCTGGCCGGGGAGCTGTTTTTT.

The rearrangement links TRBV5-8 to TRBJ2-7; 8 positions match TRBD1. CDR1 and CDR2 from the germline V gene are SGHTS and YDEGEE. The length of the CDR3 is 16 residues. Losses at the gene ends were 4 bases for V and 0 bases for J; bases not matched to a gene: 9. The CDR3 reads CASSTTGDGLSYEQYF. In DNA, the CDR3 is TGTGCCAGCAGCACGACAGGGGATGGACTCTCCTACGAGCAGTACTTC.

In regard to this clone: Within the sample, other DNA sequences also encode this same CDR3. The chain uses TRBV5-5 and TRBJ2-7; D unresolved. The ends were cut back, 0 bases at V and 4 bases at J, with 5 bases in the middle. The CDR3 sequence is 12 residues long. In germline, CDR1 is SGHKS, CDR2 YYEKEE (reference sequence). The CDR3 spells CASSLVGYEQYF. The CDR3 nucleotides are TGTGCCAGCAGCTTGGTAGGGTACGAGCAGTACTTC.

This rearrangement joins TRBV7-3 to TRBJ1-3, with D possibly being TRBD1 (5 bases). Deletions cut 5 bases from V and 0 bases from J, with 11 bases between. Germline V gene data show CDR1 as SGHTA and CDR2 as FQGTGA. The CDR3 has 15 amino acids. The CDR3 loop is CASSPGHASGNTIYF. The CDR3 nucleotides read TGTGCCAGCAGCCCCGGACATGCCTCTGGAAACACCATATATTTT.

The chain recombines TRBV7-9 with TRBJ1-2; D is unresolved. Trimming took off 1 base at V and 4 bases at J, with 19 bases between the two ends. The germline CDR1 and CDR2 sequences are SEHNR and FQNEAQ (reference sequence). The CDR3 runs to 17 residues. The CDR3 DNA follows: TGTGCCAGCAGCTTAGGTCGGGCAGAGGCGGTTCGCTATGGCTACACCTTC. Protein sequence: CASSLGRAEAVRYGYTF. Full variable domain (outside the CDR3, taken from reference TRBV7-9 and TRBJ1-2): DTGVSQNPRHKITKRGQNVTFRCDPISEHNRLYWYRQTLGQGPEFLTYFQNEAQLEKSRLLSDRFSAERPKGSFSTLEIQRTEQGDSAMYLCASSLGRAEAVRYGYTFGSGTRLTVV.